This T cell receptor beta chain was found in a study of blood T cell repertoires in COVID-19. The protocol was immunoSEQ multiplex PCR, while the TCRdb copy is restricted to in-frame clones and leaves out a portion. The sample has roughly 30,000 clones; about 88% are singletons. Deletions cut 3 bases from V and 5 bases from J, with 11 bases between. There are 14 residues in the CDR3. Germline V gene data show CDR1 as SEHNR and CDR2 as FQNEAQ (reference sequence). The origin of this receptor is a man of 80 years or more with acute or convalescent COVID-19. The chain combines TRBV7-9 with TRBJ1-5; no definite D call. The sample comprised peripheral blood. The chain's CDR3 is CASSFLTEDQPQHF. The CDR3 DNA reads TGTGCCAGCAGCTTCTTGACGGAGGATCAGCCCCAGCATTTT.